The sequence of this T cell receptor (beta chain) was determined in a study of regulatory T cells in long-lasting Graves disease (dated by TCRdb to the early 2020s). Turning to the overall study: Patients with newly diagnosed Graves' disease had been on antithyroid drugs for under 3 months. TCR sequencing covered 13 persistent and about 20 newly diagnosed Graves' disease patients, 33 samples in total. Peripheral blood TCR sequencing and RNA sequencing compared persistent Graves' disease patients with newly diagnosed Graves' disease patients. The study took place in China and was registered as a clinical trial. Broader findings and caveats from the paper: Persistent patients shared more public clonotypes among themselves (around 2,500) than newly diagnosed patients did (more than 850). As a limitation, the authors acknowledged that the small sample size may reduce accuracy. Compared with newly diagnosed patients, patients with persistent Graves' disease had lower TCR Shannon entropy and fewer highly expanded clones, which suggests clonal expansion. The study examined only peripheral blood because the primary lesion, thyroid tissue, could not be accessed. Only the TCR beta chain was sequenced and analyzed. TRBV28, TRBJ1-2 and TRBJ2-5 were preferentially used in persistent disease, while TRBV20-1 and TRBJ2-1 were favored in newly diagnosed disease.

Points on this clonotype: The antigen it recognizes is unknown. No base-level quality is on record; no much larger clone is a single base apart.

Sequences SNHLY (CDR1) and FYNNEI (CDR2) are obtained from the germline V gene. From cysteine to phenylalanine, the CDR3 is 16 amino acids long. Here the CDR3 DNA is all that survives: 48 bases in frame from base 1. Germline trimming amounts to 6 bases on V and 0 bases on J, with 6 as the count of junction bases outside the gene matches. The meaning of the sample's time point label: newly diagnosed GD, antithyroid drugs for less than 3 months. For both TCR sequencing and RNA sequencing, RNA was extracted from PBMCs using TRIzol. The diagnosis of Graves' disease followed American Thyroid Association guidelines. Patients for the study were recruited at an endocrinology department in Xi'an, China. From each patient, roughly 9 milliliters of peripheral blood was collected into an EDTA anticoagulant tube. Ficoll Paque Plus density gradient separation was used to isolate PBMCs, and no additional T cell sorting was done. An Agilent 2100 Bioanalyzer and agarose gel were used to check RNA quality, and a NanoDrop 2000 was used to measure RNA concentration.

Libraries came from multiplex PCR. The listed sequencing device is Illumina HiSeq 4000. To build TCR beta libraries, CDR3 regions were amplified by Arm-PCR using iRepertoire HTBI primers. PCR products were gel purified before sequencing. Per the authors' processing: Gene usage analysis of CDR3 amino acid clonotypes relied on the approximately 60 TRBV and about 15 TRBJ segments identified across samples. COPE and FqMerger were used to merge filtered high-quality paired reads into contigs. Contigs were aligned with BLAST to IMGT TRBV, TRBD and TRBJ reference genes, and CDR3 was defined per IMGT. Clonotypes above 0.1% frequency were classified as highly expanded clones. Shannon entropy was used to measure repertoire diversity, and the Gini coefficient was used to measure V-J evenness. Public clonotypes were defined as clonotypes shared by more than one individual. TCRdb reprocessing: public reads trimmed at Q25 with fastp, clones called with MiXCR, in-frame beta chains kept. Rows matching on CDR3 protein sequence are summarized as one entry with the most common DNA and genes. The V and J calls were determined by TCRdb, not by the authors. Counted in this sample were some 330,000 distinct CDR3 sequences; about an eighth of them appeared once. The ten most abundant clones make up under 20% of the sample.

These sequences were also reported in another study, on T cells in Graves' hyperthyroidism and ophthalmopathy. As that second study puts it: Stable Graves' hyperthyroidism was defined as the absence of progression to ophthalmopathy over 18 months of follow-up. Hyperthyroidism patients were aged 18 to 65 years and newly diagnosed, with disease duration of less than 2 months. Exclusion was applied to patients with uncontrolled infections, other autoimmune diseases, pregnancy or lactation. Diagnoses relied on clinical symptoms, serum thyroxine and TRAb, thyroid ultrasound and orbital computed tomography. The first round of RT-PCR for the TCR CDR3 was performed with the HTBI primer set and the Qiagen OneStep RT-PCR kit. Most expanded thyroid clonotypes (frequency above 0.001) were also detected in blood, suggesting blood repertoires may reflect thyroid immune responses. A 13 V-J signature model separated ophthalmopathy from stable hyperthyroidism, with 87.88% sensitivity and roughly 84% specificity in cross-validation and 80%/75% in testing. During validation, the model predicted progression to ophthalmopathy a median of around six months ahead of onset, with almost 71% sensitivity and almost 75% specificity. A discovery cohort of about a hundred patients, 43 with Graves' ophthalmopathy and more than 55 with stable Graves' hyperthyroidism, was used to find distinguishing TCR V-J signatures. Prospective prediction of ophthalmopathy was tested in an independent validation cohort consisting of 18 hyperthyroidism patients and 15 to 17 patients who later progressed to ophthalmopathy. The approximately 98 discovery patients were randomly divided into training and test sets at a 7:3 ratio. Thyroid tissue and blood T-cell repertoires from several Graves' hyperthyroidism patients were also compared in the study. After blood sampling, hyperthyroidism patients were treated with methimazole at a starting dose of 30 mg daily, and ophthalmopathy patients were treated with high-dose intravenous methylprednisolone. A second multiplex PCR round built the libraries, followed by size selection and purification. Paired-end sequencing of the libraries was performed with 100 bp reads on an Illumina HiSeq2000. SOAPnuke was used to process the raw data, removing reads that contained adapters or uncalled bases, had a mean Phred below 15, or lacked an exact match to the constant primer or identifier. COPE v1.2.5 was used to merge the high-quality paired reads, and each unique nucleotide sequence was defined as a clonotype. Clonotypes were aligned to IMGT TRBV, TRBD and TRBJ reference segments using MiTCR v1.1. The analysis was restricted to V-J combinations with a frequency above 0.0001, which together covered 99.2% of the repertoires. The TCS score was defined as the ratio of F50 (clonal expansion) to E x V (chaos), calculated using BLOSUM62-based TCRdist between CDR3 peptides within each V-J. Welch's t-statistics and random forest reduced 450 to 600 V-J features to 10 to 15, which were used in a naive Bayes classifier (R e1071). No statistical method was used to set the sample size in advance, and investigators knew the group allocation. The paper reports TCR Vbeta CDR3 sequencing of about 140 peripheral blood samples: under 45 ophthalmopathy, around 80 hyperthyroidism and 17 progressor patients.

This sequence was found in a young woman with Graves disease. Donor details come from another sample of the same person, matched by shared clones. The sequences come from peripheral blood mononuclear cells (PBMCs), collected at new diagnosis, from a patient treated with antithyroid drugs. The V and J genes are TRBV2 and TRBJ2-7, with 12 central nucleotides matching TRBD2. The CDR3 sequence is CASSAWTSGDSYEQYF. The DNA sequence is TGTGCCAGCAGCGCTTGGACTAGCGGGGACTCCTACGAGCAGTACTTC.